A selection of T cell receptor beta chains follows, all from one sample in a study of long-term antiretroviral therapy in people with HIV. Only in-frame clones appear in the TCRdb table, and some are missing; sequencing was by immunoSEQ multiplex PCR. Of tens of thousands of clones listed, approximately 97% are singletons. The source was unsorted PBMCs, collected 6.9 years after starting antiretroviral therapy. These receptors were collected from a man in his thirties or forties with HIV. Each CDR3 is given with its conserved first and last residue. A D gene is named only where the DNA matches it firmly. Rows may omit the clone size; those that give it use once, few, many or a size class.

abundance: once; v_gene: TRBV6-4; d_gene: NA; j_gene: TRBJ1-1; CDR3nt: TGTGCCAGCAGATCCAGTGGTGGCACTGAAGCTTTCTTT; CDR3aa: CASRSSGGTEAFF
abundance: NA; v_gene: TRBV7-3; d_gene: TRBD1; j_gene: TRBJ2-6; CDR3nt: TGTGCCAGCAGCTTAAAGGGACAGGGATCTGGGGCCAACGTCCTGACTTTC; CDR3aa: CASSLKGQGSGANVLTF
abundance: NA; v_gene: TRBV9; d_gene: NA; j_gene: TRBJ2-3; CDR3nt: TGTGCCAGCAGCGTAGATGGCGCCTACGATACGCAGTATTTT; CDR3aa: CASSVDGAYDTQYF
abundance: NA; v_gene: TRBV9; d_gene: TRBD2; j_gene: TRBJ2-7; CDR3nt: TGTGCCAGCAGCGTGGGACTAGCGGGCCCTTCCTCCTACGAGCAGTACTTC; CDR3aa: CASSVGLAGPSSYEQYF
abundance: NA; v_gene: TRBV6-1; d_gene: TRBD2; j_gene: TRBJ2-3; CDR3nt: TGTGCCAGCAGTCCTGGACTGGGGGGGGATACGCAGTATTTT; CDR3aa: CASSPGLGGDTQYF
abundance: NA; v_gene: TRBV19; d_gene: NA; j_gene: TRBJ2-3; CDR3nt: TGTGCCAGTAGTATCACAGATACGCAGTATTTT; CDR3aa: CASSITDTQYF
abundance: NA; v_gene: TRBV5-1; d_gene: NA; j_gene: TRBJ2-7; CDR3nt: TGCGCCAGCAGCTTAGGGACAAATTCCTACGAGCAGTACTTC; CDR3aa: CASSLGTNSYEQYF
abundance: NA; v_gene: TRBV2; d_gene: TRBD2; j_gene: TRBJ2-7; CDR3nt: TGTGCCAGCACTGAGACCGGACTAGCGCGTTCCTACGAGCAGTACTTC; CDR3aa: CASTETGLARSYEQYF
abundance: NA; v_gene: TRBV29-1; d_gene: NA; j_gene: TRBJ2-2; CDR3nt: TGCAGCGTTGAAGATCCCGGGTTCTGGTCCGGGGAGCTGTTTTTT; CDR3aa: CSVEDPGFWSGELFF
abundance: NA; v_gene: TRBV28; d_gene: TRBD1; j_gene: TRBJ1-5; CDR3nt: TGTGCCAGCAGTGATACAGGGGAGGCGCGAAGCAATCAGCCCCAGCATTTT; CDR3aa: CASSDTGEARSNQPQHF
abundance: NA; v_gene: TRBV7-9; d_gene: TRBD2; j_gene: TRBJ2-5; CDR3nt: TGTGCCAGCAGCCCATTAGCGGGGGGCCGCGTGGAGACCCAGTACTTC; CDR3aa: CASSPLAGGRVETQYF
abundance: NA; v_gene: TRBV7-2; d_gene: NA; j_gene: TRBJ2-2; CDR3nt: TGTGCCAGCAGCTTAAGGAGCGGGGAGCTGTTTTTT; CDR3aa: CASSLRSGELFF
abundance: NA; v_gene: TRBV6-5; d_gene: NA; j_gene: TRBJ1-1; CDR3nt: TGTGCCAGCAGGTTCAGGGGTTATACTGAAGCTTTCTTT; CDR3aa: CASRFRGYTEAFF
abundance: NA; v_gene: TRBV6-5; d_gene: TRBD1; j_gene: TRBJ2-7; CDR3nt: TGTGCCAGCAGCAGACAGGGCTACGAGCAGTACTTC; CDR3aa: CASSRQGYEQYF
abundance: NA; v_gene: TRBV5-6; d_gene: NA; j_gene: TRBJ2-7; CDR3nt: TGTGCCAGCAGCAACCGGGTCCCCCCCCACTACGAGCAGTACTTC; CDR3aa: CASSNRVPPHYEQYF
abundance: NA; v_gene: TRBV30; d_gene: TRBD2; j_gene: TRBJ2-1; CDR3nt: TGTGCCTGGAGTGTAAGCCTAGCGGGGGCCGAGTTCTTC; CDR3aa: CAWSVSLAGAEFF
abundance: NA; v_gene: TRBV15; d_gene: NA; j_gene: TRBJ1-5; CDR3nt: TGTGCCACCAGCAGAGTAATAGGAGGACCGGGACAGCCCCAGCATTTT; CDR3aa: CATSRVIGGPGQPQHF
abundance: once; v_gene: TRBV11-2; d_gene: NA; j_gene: TRBJ1-4; CDR3nt: TGTGCCAGCAGCCCCTCAACTAATGAAAAACTGTTTTTT; CDR3aa: CASSPSTNEKLFF
abundance: NA; v_gene: TRBV19; d_gene: TRBD2; j_gene: TRBJ2-1; CDR3nt: TGTGCCACCGGGGGACGAAGGCTAGCGGGAGCATACAATGAGCAGTTCTTC; CDR3aa: CATGGRRLAGAYNEQFF
abundance: NA; v_gene: TRBV5-4; d_gene: NA; j_gene: TRBJ1-1; CDR3nt: TGTGCCAGCAGCTTGGGGACGGATAAAAACACTGAAGCTTTCTTT; CDR3aa: CASSLGTDKNTEAFF
abundance: NA; v_gene: TRBV7-9; d_gene: NA; j_gene: TRBJ2-7; CDR3nt: TGTGCCAGCAGCTTAGCAGTACAGGCGCGCTACGAGCAGTACTTC; CDR3aa: CASSLAVQARYEQYF
abundance: NA; v_gene: TRBV25-1; d_gene: TRBD1; j_gene: TRBJ1-2; CDR3nt: TGTGCCAGCAGTAAACAGGGGGCGGAAGGCTACACCTTC; CDR3aa: CASSKQGAEGYTF
abundance: NA; v_gene: TRBV25-1; d_gene: NA; j_gene: TRBJ2-7; CDR3nt: TGTGCCAGCAGTGAATTGGGTTCTATCCACGAGCAGTACTTC; CDR3aa: CASSELGSIHEQYF
abundance: NA; v_gene: TRBV2; d_gene: NA; j_gene: TRBJ1-2; CDR3nt: TGTGCCAGCAGCCTGGACAATTTCGGCTATGGCTACACCTTC; CDR3aa: CASSLDNFGYGYTF
abundance: once; v_gene: TRBV6-6; d_gene: NA; j_gene: TRBJ2-1; CDR3nt: TGTGCCAGCAGTTTGGGACCATACAATGAGCAGTTCTTC; CDR3aa: CASSLGPYNEQFF
abundance: NA; v_gene: TRBV5-6; d_gene: TRBD1; j_gene: TRBJ1-2; CDR3nt: TGTGCCAGCAGTCTTCCCGACAGGGGCTTTGGCTACACCTTC; CDR3aa: CASSLPDRGFGYTF
abundance: NA; v_gene: TRBV6-5; d_gene: NA; j_gene: TRBJ1-1; CDR3nt: TGTGCCAGCCCCCGGGGGGCCCTACACACTGAAGCTTTCTTT; CDR3aa: CASPRGALHTEAFF
abundance: NA; v_gene: TRBV27; d_gene: NA; j_gene: TRBJ2-3; CDR3nt: TGTGCCAGCACCGGCCAGGGTGATACGCAGTATTTT; CDR3aa: CASTGQGDTQYF
abundance: NA; v_gene: TRBV6-5; d_gene: NA; j_gene: TRBJ1-1; CDR3nt: TGTGCCAGCAGCACGGACGGGATGAACACTGAAGCTTTCTTT; CDR3aa: CASSTDGMNTEAFF
abundance: NA; v_gene: TRBV7-2; d_gene: TRBD2; j_gene: TRBJ2-3; CDR3nt: TGTGCCAGCAGCTACCAGCGGGGAAGGCCAGATACGCAGTATTTT; CDR3aa: CASSYQRGRPDTQYF
abundance: NA; v_gene: TRBV7-2; d_gene: TRBD1; j_gene: TRBJ1-6; CDR3nt: TGTGCCAGCAGCTTCTCGGGACAGGGGTACTCCTATAATTCACCCCTCCACTTT; CDR3aa: CASSFSGQGYSYNSPLHF
abundance: NA; v_gene: TRBV2; d_gene: NA; j_gene: TRBJ2-2; CDR3nt: TGTGCCAGCAGTGGGGACTTAAACACCGGGGAGCTGTTTTTT; CDR3aa: CASSGDLNTGELFF
abundance: NA; v_gene: TRBV6-4; d_gene: NA; j_gene: TRBJ2-7; CDR3nt: TGTGCCAGCGTGGACGCTTCTCTCGAGCAGTACTTC; CDR3aa: CASVDASLEQYF
abundance: NA; v_gene: TRBV29-1; d_gene: TRBD1; j_gene: TRBJ2-7; CDR3nt: TGCAGCGTAACCGGGACAGGGGGTTCCTACGAGCAGTACTTC; CDR3aa: CSVTGTGGSYEQYF
abundance: NA; v_gene: TRBV19; d_gene: TRBD1; j_gene: TRBJ2-5; CDR3nt: TGTGCCAGTAGGGACAGGGGCTTCATGAAAGAGACCCAGTACTTC; CDR3aa: CASRDRGFMKETQYF
abundance: NA; v_gene: TRBV11-2; d_gene: NA; j_gene: TRBJ2-2; CDR3nt: TGTGCCAGCAGCGTTGACACCCTGAGTGGGGAGCTGTTTTTT; CDR3aa: CASSVDTLSGELFF
abundance: NA; v_gene: TRBV19; d_gene: TRBD2; j_gene: TRBJ2-5; CDR3nt: TGTGCCAGTAGTATCCTGGTACCGGGACTAGCGGGAGTGGAAGAGACCCAGTACTTC; CDR3aa: CASSILVPGLAGVEETQYF
abundance: NA; v_gene: TRBV5-1; d_gene: NA; j_gene: TRBJ1-1; CDR3nt: TGCGCCAGCAGCTTGGCCGTGGGCGGGCGCACTGAAGCTTTCTTT; CDR3aa: CASSLAVGGRTEAFF
abundance: NA; v_gene: TRBV6-6; d_gene: NA; j_gene: TRBJ1-3; CDR3nt: TGTGCCAGCAGTTACTCACTCTCAAATACCCCAAACACCATATATTTT; CDR3aa: CASSYSLSNTPNTIYF
abundance: NA; v_gene: TRBV7-2; d_gene: TRBD2; j_gene: TRBJ2-1; CDR3nt: TGTGCCAGCAACCTCGTCCGGGTAGCGGGGGGGCCTGACTATGAGCAGTTCTTC; CDR3aa: CASNLVRVAGGPDYEQFF
abundance: once; v_gene: TRBV15; d_gene: NA; j_gene: TRBJ2-5; CDR3nt: TGTGCCACCAGCACCCGGTTGGTTACTGTCCAAGAGACCCAGTACTTC; CDR3aa: CATSTRLVTVQETQYF
abundance: once; v_gene: TRBV6-1; d_gene: NA; j_gene: TRBJ1-2; CDR3nt: TGTGCCAGCAGTGATTCGACGGCTTTCTATGGCTACACCTTC; CDR3aa: CASSDSTAFYGYTF
abundance: NA; v_gene: TRBV19; d_gene: NA; j_gene: TRBJ2-3; CDR3nt: TGTGCCAGTAGTCTGACACTTACCACAGATACGCAGTATTTT; CDR3aa: CASSLTLTTDTQYF
abundance: NA; v_gene: TRBV14; d_gene: TRBD1; j_gene: TRBJ1-2; CDR3nt: TGTGCCAGCAGCCCCTGGACAGGGGTGTATGGCTACACCTTC; CDR3aa: CASSPWTGVYGYTF
abundance: NA; v_gene: TRBV30; d_gene: NA; j_gene: TRBJ2-7; CDR3nt: TGTGCCTGGGTAGGGCAGGTATCCTACGAGCAGTACTTC; CDR3aa: CAWVGQVSYEQYF
abundance: NA; v_gene: TRBV14; d_gene: TRBD1; j_gene: TRBJ2-1; CDR3nt: TGTGCCAGCAGCCAAGTCACAGGGGGTTACAATGAGCAGTTCTTC; CDR3aa: CASSQVTGGYNEQFF
abundance: once; v_gene: TRBV7-6; d_gene: NA; j_gene: TRBJ1-1; CDR3nt: TGTGCCAGCAGCCAACTCAAGCCTAACACTGAAGCTTTCTTT; CDR3aa: CASSQLKPNTEAFF
abundance: NA; v_gene: TRBV7-9; d_gene: NA; j_gene: TRBJ2-6; CDR3nt: TGTGCCAGCAGCTTAGTTGAATCTGGGGCCAACGTCCTGACTTTC; CDR3aa: CASSLVESGANVLTF
abundance: NA; v_gene: TRBV5-1; d_gene: TRBD1; j_gene: TRBJ1-1; CDR3nt: TGCGCCAGCAGCCCCCAGGGGGGAACCACTGAAGCTTTCTTT; CDR3aa: CASSPQGGTTEAFF
abundance: NA; v_gene: TRBV6-1; d_gene: NA; j_gene: TRBJ1-2; CDR3nt: TGTGCCAGCAGGGGGACCGGAGGCTTCTACACCTTC; CDR3aa: CASRGTGGFYTF
abundance: NA; v_gene: TRBV4-3; d_gene: NA; j_gene: TRBJ2-3; CDR3nt: TGCGCCAGCAGCCAAGAATTAGAGGTCTTCAGGGTCGCAGATACGCAGTATTTT; CDR3aa: CASSQELEVFRVADTQYF
abundance: NA; v_gene: TRBV7-9; d_gene: NA; j_gene: TRBJ2-3; CDR3nt: TGTGCCAGCAGCTTAGTGGGACTCCCCACAGATACGCAGTATTTT; CDR3aa: CASSLVGLPTDTQYF
abundance: NA; v_gene: TRBV6-6; d_gene: NA; j_gene: TRBJ1-1; CDR3nt: TGTGCCAGCAGTTACTCAGAGAACACTGAAGCTTTCTTT; CDR3aa: CASSYSENTEAFF
abundance: NA; v_gene: TRBV2; d_gene: TRBD2; j_gene: TRBJ2-3; CDR3nt: TGTGCCAGCAAGGAGCGGGAGACCACAGATACGCAGTATTTT; CDR3aa: CASKERETTDTQYF
abundance: NA; v_gene: TRBV19; d_gene: NA; j_gene: TRBJ2-5; CDR3nt: TGTGCCAGTAGTGCTGCGTTGACTAGACAAGAGACCCAGTACTTC; CDR3aa: CASSAALTRQETQYF
abundance: NA; v_gene: TRBV7-3; d_gene: NA; j_gene: TRBJ2-1; CDR3nt: TGTGCCAGCAGCTTAAATCCCAAAGACAATGAGCAGTTCTTC; CDR3aa: CASSLNPKDNEQFF
abundance: NA; v_gene: TRBV11-2; d_gene: NA; j_gene: TRBJ1-5; CDR3nt: TGTGCCAGCAGCTTAGGACCTGGGCAGCCCCAGCATTTT; CDR3aa: CASSLGPGQPQHF
abundance: NA; v_gene: TRBV4-2; d_gene: TRBD1; j_gene: TRBJ2-7; CDR3nt: TGTGCCAGCAGCCAAACAGGGGGGTCCTACGAGCAGTACTTC; CDR3aa: CASSQTGGSYEQYF
abundance: NA; v_gene: TRBV29-1; d_gene: TRBD1; j_gene: TRBJ1-2; CDR3nt: TGCAGCGTTGAAGAAGGGACAGGGGGCGTGAACGGCTACACCTTC; CDR3aa: CSVEEGTGGVNGYTF
abundance: NA; v_gene: TRBV9; d_gene: NA; j_gene: TRBJ1-4; CDR3nt: TGTGCCAGCAGCGTAGACCAGGCTAATGAAAAACTGTTTTTT; CDR3aa: CASSVDQANEKLFF